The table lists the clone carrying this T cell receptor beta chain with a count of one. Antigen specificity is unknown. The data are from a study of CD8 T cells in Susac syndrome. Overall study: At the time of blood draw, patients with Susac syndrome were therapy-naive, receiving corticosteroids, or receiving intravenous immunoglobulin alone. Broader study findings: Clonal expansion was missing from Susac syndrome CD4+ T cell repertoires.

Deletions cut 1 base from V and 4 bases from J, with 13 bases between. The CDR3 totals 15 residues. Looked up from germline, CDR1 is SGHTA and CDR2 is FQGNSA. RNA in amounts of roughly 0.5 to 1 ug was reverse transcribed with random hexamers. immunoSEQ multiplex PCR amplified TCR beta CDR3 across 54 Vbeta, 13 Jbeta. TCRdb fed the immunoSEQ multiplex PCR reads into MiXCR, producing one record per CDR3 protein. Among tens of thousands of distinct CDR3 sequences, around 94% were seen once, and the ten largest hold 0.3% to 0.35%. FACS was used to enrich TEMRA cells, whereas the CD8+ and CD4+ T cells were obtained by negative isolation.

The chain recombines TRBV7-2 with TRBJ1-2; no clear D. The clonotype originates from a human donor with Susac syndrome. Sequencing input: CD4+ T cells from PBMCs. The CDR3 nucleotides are TGTGCCAGCAGCTTAGGAGAAAGGTGGGGCTATGGCTACACCTTC. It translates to CASSLGERWGYGYTF. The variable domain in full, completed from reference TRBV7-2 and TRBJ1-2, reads GAGVSQSPSNKVTEKGKDVELRCDPISGHTALYWYRQSLGQGLEFLIYFQGNSAPDKSGLPSDRFSAERTGGSVSTLTIQRTQQEDSAVYLCASSLGERWGYGYTFGSGTRLTVV.